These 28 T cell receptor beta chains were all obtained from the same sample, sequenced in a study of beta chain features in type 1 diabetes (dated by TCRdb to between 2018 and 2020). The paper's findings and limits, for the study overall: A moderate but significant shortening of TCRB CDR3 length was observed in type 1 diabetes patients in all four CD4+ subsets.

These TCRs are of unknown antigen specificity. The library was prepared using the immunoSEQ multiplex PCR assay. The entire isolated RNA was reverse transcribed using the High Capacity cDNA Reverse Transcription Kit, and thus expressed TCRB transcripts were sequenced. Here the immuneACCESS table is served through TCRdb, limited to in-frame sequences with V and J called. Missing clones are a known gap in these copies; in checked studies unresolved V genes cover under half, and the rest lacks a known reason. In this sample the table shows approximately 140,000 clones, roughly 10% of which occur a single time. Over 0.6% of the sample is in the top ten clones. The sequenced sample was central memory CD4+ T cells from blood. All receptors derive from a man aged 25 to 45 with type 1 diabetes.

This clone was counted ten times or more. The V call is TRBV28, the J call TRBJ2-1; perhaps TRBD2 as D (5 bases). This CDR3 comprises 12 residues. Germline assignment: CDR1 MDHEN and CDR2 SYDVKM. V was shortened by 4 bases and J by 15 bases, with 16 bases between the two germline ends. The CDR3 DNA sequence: TGTGCCAGCAGTTCGGAAGGAGGTGTGTGGTTCTTC. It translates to CASSSEGGVWFF.

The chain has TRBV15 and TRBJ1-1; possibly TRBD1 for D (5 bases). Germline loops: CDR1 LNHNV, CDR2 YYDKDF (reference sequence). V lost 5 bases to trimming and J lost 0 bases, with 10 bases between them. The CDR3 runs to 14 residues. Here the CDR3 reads CATSLDSLNTEAFF. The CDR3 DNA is TGTGCCACCAGCCTAGACAGCCTGAACACTGAAGCTTTCTTT. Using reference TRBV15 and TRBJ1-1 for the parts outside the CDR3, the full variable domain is DAMVIQNPRYQVTQFGKPVTLSCSQTLNHNVMYWYQQKSSQAPKLLFHYYDKDFNNEADTPDNFQSRRPNTSFCFLDIRSPGLGDTAMYLCATSLDSLNTEAFFGQGTRLTVV.

CDR3 protein: CASSDSSNQPQHF. CDR3 nucleotides: TGTGCCAGCAGTGACAGTAGCAATCAGCCCCAGCATTTT. This rearrangement joins TRBV2 to TRBJ1-5; D ambiguous. Germline assignment: CDR1 SNHLY and CDR2 FYNNEI. Trimming took 3 bases from V and 0 from J, leaving 3 bases between them. The CDR3 contains 13 residues.

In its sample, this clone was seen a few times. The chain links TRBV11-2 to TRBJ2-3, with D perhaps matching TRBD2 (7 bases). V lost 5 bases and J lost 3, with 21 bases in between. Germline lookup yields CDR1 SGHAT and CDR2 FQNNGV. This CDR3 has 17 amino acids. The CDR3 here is CASSKGVGGGKTDTQYF. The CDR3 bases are TGTGCCAGCAGCAAGGGGGTAGGGGGGGGAAAGACAGATACGCAGTATTTT.

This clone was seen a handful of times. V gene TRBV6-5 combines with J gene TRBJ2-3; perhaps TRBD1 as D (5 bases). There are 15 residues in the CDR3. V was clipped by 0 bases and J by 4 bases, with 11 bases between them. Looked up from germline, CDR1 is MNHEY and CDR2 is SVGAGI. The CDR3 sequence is CASSYSGAGPDTQYF. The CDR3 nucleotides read TGTGCCAGCAGTTACTCAGGGGCAGGGCCAGATACGCAGTATTTT.

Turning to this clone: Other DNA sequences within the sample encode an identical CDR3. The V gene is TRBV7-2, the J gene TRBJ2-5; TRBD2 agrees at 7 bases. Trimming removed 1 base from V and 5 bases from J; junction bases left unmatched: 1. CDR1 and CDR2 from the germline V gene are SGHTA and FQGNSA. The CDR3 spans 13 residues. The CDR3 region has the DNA TGTGCCAGCAGCTTAGTCGGGGGGGAGACCCAGTACTTC. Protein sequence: CASSLVGGETQYF.

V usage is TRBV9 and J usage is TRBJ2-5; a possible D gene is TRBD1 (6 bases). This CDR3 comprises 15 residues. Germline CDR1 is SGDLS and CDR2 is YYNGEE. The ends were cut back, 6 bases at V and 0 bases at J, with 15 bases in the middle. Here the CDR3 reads CASNPSGQNQETQYF. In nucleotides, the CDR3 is TGTGCCAGCAACCCTTCGGGACAAAACCAAGAGACCCAGTACTTC.

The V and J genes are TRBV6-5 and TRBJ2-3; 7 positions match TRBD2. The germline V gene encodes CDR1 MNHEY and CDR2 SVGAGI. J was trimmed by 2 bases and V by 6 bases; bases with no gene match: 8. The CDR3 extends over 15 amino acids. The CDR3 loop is CASRRLGGTTDTQYF. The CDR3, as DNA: TGTGCCAGCAGGAGATTGGGGGGGACCACAGATACGCAGTATTTT.

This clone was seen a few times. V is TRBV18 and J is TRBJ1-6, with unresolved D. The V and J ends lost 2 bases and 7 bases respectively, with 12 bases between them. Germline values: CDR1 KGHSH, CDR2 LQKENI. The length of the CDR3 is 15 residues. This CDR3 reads CASSPDPGGNSPLHF. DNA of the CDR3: TGTGCCAGCTCACCAGACCCAGGAGGCAATTCACCCCTCCACTTT.

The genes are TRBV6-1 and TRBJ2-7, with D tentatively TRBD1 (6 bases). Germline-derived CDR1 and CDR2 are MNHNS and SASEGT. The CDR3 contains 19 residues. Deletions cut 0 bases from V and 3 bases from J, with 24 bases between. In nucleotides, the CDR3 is TGTGCCAGCAGTGAAGCGCTTCAGGGGTACAGACAGCAAAACTACGAGCAGTACTTC. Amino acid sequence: CASSEALQGYRQQNYEQYF.

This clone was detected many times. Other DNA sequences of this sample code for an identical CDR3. The CDR3 coding sequence is TGTGCCAGCAGTTACTCCAGACAGGGAGACACTGAAGCTTTCTTT. It is translated as CASSYSRQGDTEAFF. The V and J genes are TRBV6-5 and TRBJ1-1; TRBD1 agrees at 7 bases. Germline-derived CDR1 and CDR2 are MNHEY and SVGAGI. Trimming at V came to 0 bases and at J to 3 bases, leaving 4 bases not matched to a gene. The CDR3 length is 15 residues.

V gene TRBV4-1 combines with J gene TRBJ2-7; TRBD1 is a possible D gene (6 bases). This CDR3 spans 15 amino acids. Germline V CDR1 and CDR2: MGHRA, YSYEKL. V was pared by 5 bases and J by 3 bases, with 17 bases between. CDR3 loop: CASSRRQEPHYEQYF. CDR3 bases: TGCGCCAGCAGCAGGCGACAGGAGCCGCACTACGAGCAGTACTTC.

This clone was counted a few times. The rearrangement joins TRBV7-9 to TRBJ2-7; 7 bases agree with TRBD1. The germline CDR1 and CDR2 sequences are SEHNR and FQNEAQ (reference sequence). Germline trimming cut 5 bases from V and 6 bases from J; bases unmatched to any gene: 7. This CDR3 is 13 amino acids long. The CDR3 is CASSPTGTVEQYF. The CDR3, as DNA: TGTGCCAGCAGCCCGACAGGGACCGTCGAGCAGTACTTC.

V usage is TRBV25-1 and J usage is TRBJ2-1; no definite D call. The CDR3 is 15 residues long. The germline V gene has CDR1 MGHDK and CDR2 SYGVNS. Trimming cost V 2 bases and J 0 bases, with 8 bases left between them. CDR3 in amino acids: CASSEVYGSYNEQFF. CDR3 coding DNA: TGTGCCAGCAGTGAAGTGTACGGCTCCTACAATGAGCAGTTCTTC.

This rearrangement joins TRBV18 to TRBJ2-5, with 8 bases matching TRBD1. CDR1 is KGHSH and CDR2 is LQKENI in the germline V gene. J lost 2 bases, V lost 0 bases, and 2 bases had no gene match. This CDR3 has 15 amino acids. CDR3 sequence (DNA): TGTGCCAGCTCACCACCGGGACAGGCTCAAGAGACCCAGTACTTC. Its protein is CASSPPGQAQETQYF. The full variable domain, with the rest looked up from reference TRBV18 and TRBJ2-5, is NAGVMQNPRHLVRRRGQEARLRCSPMKGHSHVYWYRQLPEEGLKFMVYLQKENIIDESGMPKERFSAEFPKEGPSILRIQQVVRGDSAAYFCASSPPGQAQETQYFGPGTRLLVL.

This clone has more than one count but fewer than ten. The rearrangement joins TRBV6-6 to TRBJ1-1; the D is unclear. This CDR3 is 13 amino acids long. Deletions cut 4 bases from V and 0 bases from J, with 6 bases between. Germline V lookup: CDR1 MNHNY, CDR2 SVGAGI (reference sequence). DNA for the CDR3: TGTGCCAGCAGTTCGCAGATGAACACTGAAGCTTTCTTT. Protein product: CASSSQMNTEAFF.

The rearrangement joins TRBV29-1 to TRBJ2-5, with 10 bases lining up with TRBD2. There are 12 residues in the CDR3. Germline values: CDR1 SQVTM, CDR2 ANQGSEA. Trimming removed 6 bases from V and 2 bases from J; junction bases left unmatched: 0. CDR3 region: CSVTSGQETQYF. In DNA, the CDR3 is TGCAGCGTGACTAGCGGGCAAGAGACCCAGTACTTC.

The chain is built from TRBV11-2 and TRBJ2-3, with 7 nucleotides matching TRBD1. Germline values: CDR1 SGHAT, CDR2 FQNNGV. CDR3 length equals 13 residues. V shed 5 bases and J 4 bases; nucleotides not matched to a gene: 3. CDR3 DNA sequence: TGTGCCAGCAGCCCGGACAGGCCAGATACGCAGTATTTT. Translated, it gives CASSPDRPDTQYF.

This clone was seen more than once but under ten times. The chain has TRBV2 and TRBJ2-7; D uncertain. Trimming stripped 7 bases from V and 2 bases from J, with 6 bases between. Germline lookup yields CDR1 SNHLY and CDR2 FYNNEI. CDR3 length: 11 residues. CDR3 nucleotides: TGTGCCAGCAAGGCGGCCTACGAGCAGTACTTC. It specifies CASKAAYEQYF.

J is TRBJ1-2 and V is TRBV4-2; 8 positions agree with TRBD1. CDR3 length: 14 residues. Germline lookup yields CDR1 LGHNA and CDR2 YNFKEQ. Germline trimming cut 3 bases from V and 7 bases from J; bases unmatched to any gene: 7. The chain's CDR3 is CASSHGTGGGGYTF. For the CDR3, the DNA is TGTGCCAGCAGCCACGGGACAGGTGGGGGTGGCTACACCTTC.

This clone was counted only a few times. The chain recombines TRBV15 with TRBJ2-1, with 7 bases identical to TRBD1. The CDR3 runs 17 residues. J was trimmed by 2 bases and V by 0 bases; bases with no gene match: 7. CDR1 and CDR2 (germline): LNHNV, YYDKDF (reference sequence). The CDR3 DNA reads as TGTGCCACCAGCAGAGAGTTATTAGACAGGGCCTACAATGAGCAGTTCTTC. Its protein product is CATSRELLDRAYNEQFF.

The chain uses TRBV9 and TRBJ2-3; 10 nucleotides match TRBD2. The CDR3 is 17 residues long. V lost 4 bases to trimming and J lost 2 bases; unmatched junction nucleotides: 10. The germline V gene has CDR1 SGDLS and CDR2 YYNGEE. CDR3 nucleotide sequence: TGTGCCAGCAGCCCCTACTGGACTAGCGGATTCACAGATACGCAGTATTTT. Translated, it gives CASSPYWTSGFTDTQYF.

The CDR3 here is CASSREPGETQYF. The CDR3 DNA sequence: TGTGCCAGCAGTAGGGAGCCTGGGGAGACCCAGTACTTC. The chain employs TRBV7-3 and TRBJ2-5; the D gene is possibly TRBD2 (5 bases). CDR3 length: 13 amino acids. Germline CDR1 and CDR2: SGHTA and FQGTGA. The V and J ends lost 6 bases and 5 bases respectively, with 13 bases between them. The variable domain in full, with the rest retrieved from reference TRBV7-3 and TRBJ2-5, is GAGVSQTPSNKVTEKGKYVELRCDPISGHTALYWYRQSLGQGPEFLIYFQGTGAADDSGLPNDRFFAVRPEGSVSTLKIQRTERGDSAVYLCASSREPGETQYFGPGTRLLVL.

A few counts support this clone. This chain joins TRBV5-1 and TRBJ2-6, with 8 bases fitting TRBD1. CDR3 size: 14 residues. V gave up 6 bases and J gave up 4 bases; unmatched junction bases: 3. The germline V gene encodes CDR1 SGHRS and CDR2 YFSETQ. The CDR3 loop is CASNRGSGANVLTF. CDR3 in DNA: TGCGCCAGCAACAGGGGGTCCGGGGCCAACGTCCTGACTTTC.

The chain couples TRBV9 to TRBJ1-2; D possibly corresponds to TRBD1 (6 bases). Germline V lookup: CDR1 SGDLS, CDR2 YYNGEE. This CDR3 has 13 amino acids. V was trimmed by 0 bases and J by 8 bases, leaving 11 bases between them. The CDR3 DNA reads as TGTGCCAGCAGCGTAGAGGGGGTAAGGGGCTACACCTTC. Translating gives CASSVEGVRGYTF. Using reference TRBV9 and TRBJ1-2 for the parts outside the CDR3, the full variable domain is DSGVTQTPKHLITATGQRVTLRCSPRSGDLSVYWYQQSLDQGLQFLIQYYNGEERAKGNILERFSAQQFPDLHSELNLSSLELGDSALYFCASSVEGVRGYTFGSGTRLTVV.

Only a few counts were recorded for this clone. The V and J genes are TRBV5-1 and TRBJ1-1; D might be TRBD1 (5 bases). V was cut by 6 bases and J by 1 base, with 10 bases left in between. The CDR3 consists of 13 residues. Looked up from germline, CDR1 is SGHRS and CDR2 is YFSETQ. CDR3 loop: CASKTQGNTEAFF. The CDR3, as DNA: TGCGCCAGCAAGACCCAGGGGAACACTGAAGCTTTCTTT.

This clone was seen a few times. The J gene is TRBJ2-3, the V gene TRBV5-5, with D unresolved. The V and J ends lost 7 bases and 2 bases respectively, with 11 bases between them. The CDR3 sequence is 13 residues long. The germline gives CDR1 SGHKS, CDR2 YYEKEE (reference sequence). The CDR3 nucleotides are TGTGCCAGCTCGTCCCCCTCCACAGATACGCAGTATTTT. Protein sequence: CASSSPSTDTQYF.

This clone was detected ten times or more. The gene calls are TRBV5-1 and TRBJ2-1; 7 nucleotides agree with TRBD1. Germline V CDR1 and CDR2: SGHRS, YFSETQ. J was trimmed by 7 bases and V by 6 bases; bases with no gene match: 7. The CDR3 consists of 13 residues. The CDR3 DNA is TGCGCCAGCAAAGAGACAGGGTCAAATGAGCAGTTCTTC. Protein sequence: CASKETGSNEQFF.